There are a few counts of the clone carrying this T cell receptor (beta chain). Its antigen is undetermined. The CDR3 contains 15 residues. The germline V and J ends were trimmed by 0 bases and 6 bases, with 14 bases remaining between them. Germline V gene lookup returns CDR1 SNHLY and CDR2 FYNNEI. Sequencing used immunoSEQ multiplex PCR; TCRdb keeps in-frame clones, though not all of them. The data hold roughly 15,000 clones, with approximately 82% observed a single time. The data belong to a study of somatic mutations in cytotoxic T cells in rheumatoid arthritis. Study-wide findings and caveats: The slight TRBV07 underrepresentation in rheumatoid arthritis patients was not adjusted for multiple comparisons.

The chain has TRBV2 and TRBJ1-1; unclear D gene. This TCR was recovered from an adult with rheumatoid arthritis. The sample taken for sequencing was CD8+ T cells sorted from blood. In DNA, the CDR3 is TGTGCCAGCAGTGAAGCGCCATCAACTCAGTCTGAAGCTTTCTTT. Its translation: CASSEAPSTQSEAFF.